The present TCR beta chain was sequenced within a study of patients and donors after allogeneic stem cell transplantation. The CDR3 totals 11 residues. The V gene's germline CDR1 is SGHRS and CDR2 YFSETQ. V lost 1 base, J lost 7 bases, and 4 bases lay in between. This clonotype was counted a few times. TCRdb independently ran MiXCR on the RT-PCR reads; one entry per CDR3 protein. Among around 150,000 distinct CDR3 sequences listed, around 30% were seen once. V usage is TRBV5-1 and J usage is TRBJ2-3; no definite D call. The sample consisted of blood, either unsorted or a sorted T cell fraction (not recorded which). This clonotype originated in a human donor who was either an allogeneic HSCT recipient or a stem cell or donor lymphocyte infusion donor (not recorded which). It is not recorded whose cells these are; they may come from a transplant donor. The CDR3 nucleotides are TGCGCCAGCAGCTTGATGAATACGCAGTATTTT. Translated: CASSLMNTQYF.